This TCR beta chain was documented in a study of response to subunit inactivated influenza vaccine. Points from the study as a whole: T cells newly recruited by each seasonal influenza vaccination are few, the authors suggested.

The CDR3 length is 15 residues. V shed 0 bases and J shed 0 bases, with 6 bases lying between them. Germline lookup yields CDR1 MGHRA and CDR2 YSYEKL. TCRdb independently ran MiXCR on the RT-PCR reads; one entry per CDR3 protein. The repertoire holds hundreds of thousands of distinct CDR3 sequences, with under 9% as singletons. This clonotype was observed at least ten times. Its antigen is as yet unknown. This receptor was identified in a man between 50 and 70 years old who received an inactivated influenza vaccine. The sample consisted of PBMCs from blood, taken 23 to 25 months after vaccination. The chain recombines TRBV4-1 with TRBJ1-3, with D uncertain. The CDR3 is CASSQDANSGNTIYF. CDR3 DNA sequence: TGCGCCAGCAGCCAAGATGCAAACTCTGGAAACACCATATATTTT.